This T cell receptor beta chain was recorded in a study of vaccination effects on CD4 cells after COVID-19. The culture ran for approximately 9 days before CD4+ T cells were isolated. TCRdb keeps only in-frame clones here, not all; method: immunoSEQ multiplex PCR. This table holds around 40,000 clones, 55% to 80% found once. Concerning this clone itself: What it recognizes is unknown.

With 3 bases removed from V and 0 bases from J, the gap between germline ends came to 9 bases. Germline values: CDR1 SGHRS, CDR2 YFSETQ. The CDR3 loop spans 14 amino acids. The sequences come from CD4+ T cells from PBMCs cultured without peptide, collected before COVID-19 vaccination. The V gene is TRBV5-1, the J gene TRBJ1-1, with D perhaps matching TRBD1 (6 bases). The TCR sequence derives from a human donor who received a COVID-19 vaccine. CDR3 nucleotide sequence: TGCGCCAGCAGCTCCGGACAGTTGAACACTGAAGCTTTCTTT. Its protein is CASSSGQLNTEAFF. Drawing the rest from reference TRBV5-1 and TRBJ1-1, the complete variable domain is KAGVTQTPRYLIKTRGQQVTLSCSPISGHRSVSWYQQTPGQGLQFLFEYFSETQRNKGNFPGRFSGRQFSNSRSEMNVSTLELGDSALYLCASSSGQLNTEAFFGQGTRLTVV.